The entry that follows covers one T cell receptor beta chain sequence. The data are from a study of blood T cell repertoires in COVID-19. CDR1 and CDR2 from the germline V gene are SGHRS and YFSETQ. This CDR3 is built from 16 residues. J lost 3 bases, V lost 4 bases, and 11 bases had no gene match. Original analysis: Quantification of nucleated cells was approximated via reference gene primer amplification. This table comes from immunoSEQ multiplex PCR, and its TCRdb copy is limited to in-frame clones, with some not included. The D gene and trimming were derived from the DNA, and the V and J assignments and clone size from that table. The table lists under 350,000 clones, about nine tenths of them singletons.

The origin of this receptor is a woman in her 30s with COVID-19, enrolled during active disease. Sequencing input: peripheral blood. The V and J genes are TRBV5-1 and TRBJ2-3, with TRBD2 matching over 7 bases. CDR3 nucleotide sequence: TGCGCCAGCAGCGGGCACCTGGCGCGGGAGACAGATACGCAGTATTTT. Translating gives CASSGHLARETDTQYF.